This T cell receptor beta chain was identified during a study of blood T cell repertoires in COVID-19. About the study: The origin of the acute and convalescent COVID-19 samples was the United States, Italy and Spain.

This CDR3 is 14 amino acids long. The germline V gene encodes CDR1 SGHRS and CDR2 YFSETQ. V dropped 0 bases and J dropped 3 bases, with 9 bases sitting between them. Participants reported their clinical history, and cohort assignment relied on those reports. The study counted Cohort 3 donors as recovered given two negative PCRs, clearance, or symptom resolution. Original methodology: Reference gene primers were amplified, and this amplification served to estimate nucleated cell counts. TCRdb keeps only in-frame clones here, not all; method: immunoSEQ multiplex PCR. V and J calls plus clone size are reproduced from that table; the DNA served to infer D and trimming. Of about 400,000 clones in the sample, about 90% were seen once.

Sequenced: PBMCs or T cells enriched from blood (not recorded which). The clonotype originates from a woman aged 25 to 39 who had recovered from COVID-19. V gene TRBV5-1 combines with J gene TRBJ2-5; possible D gene TRBD1, 5 bases. CDR3 DNA: TGCGCCAGCAGCTTGGCGTTAGGGGAAGAGACCCAGTACTTC. Its protein is CASSLALGEETQYF.